The 21 T cell receptor beta chains reported below all come from one sample, sequenced in a study of cytomegalovirus exposure and HLA in healthy donors. The assay was immunoSEQ multiplex PCR, and TCRdb's table has in-frame clones only and misses some. This sample yields 98,000 or so clones, of which 70% to 85% are seen a single time; around 3% belongs to the top ten. The sequenced material came from PBMCs. These receptors all stem from a woman between 18 and 29 years old in good health and CMV-seronegative.

This sequence joins TRBV28 and TRBJ2-7; D possibly corresponds to TRBD1 (5 bases). Germline CDR1 and CDR2: MDHEN and SYDVKM. Trimming left V 8 bases short and J 0 bases short, with 11 bases between. The CDR3 spans 13 residues. CDR3 nucleotide sequence: TGTGCCAGCGCAAGGGGCCTCTCCTACGAGCAGTACTTC. Translation gives CASARGLSYEQYF.

This clone is a singleton in its sample. This rearrangement joins TRBV27 to TRBJ2-3; D ambiguous. Trimming cost V 3 bases and J 6 bases, with 4 bases left between them. This CDR3 is built from 11 residues. CDR1 MNHEY and CDR2 SMNVEV come from the germline V gene (reference sequence). CDR3 sequence reads: CASSFLDTQYF. DNA of the CDR3: TGTGCCAGCAGTTTTCTCGATACGCAGTATTTT.

The chain employs TRBV15 and TRBJ1-5; 11 nucleotides agree with TRBD1. The CDR3 spans 14 residues. V dropped 6 bases and J dropped 8; count of bases not matched to a gene: 6. The germline V gene has CDR1 LNHNV and CDR2 YYDKDF (reference sequence). CDR3 in amino acids: CATSIGQGAKPQHF. Here the CDR3 DNA reads TGTGCCACCAGTATAGGACAGGGGGCTAAGCCCCAGCATTTT.

The V and J genes are TRBV2 and TRBJ1-4; D gene ambiguous. Trimming stripped 8 bases from V and 4 bases from J, with 8 bases between. The germline V gene encodes CDR1 SNHLY and CDR2 FYNNEI. The CDR3 loop spans 12 amino acids. The CDR3 sequence is CASRVINEKLFF. DNA for the CDR3: TGTGCCAGCCGGGTTATTAATGAAAAACTGTTTTTT.

The chain joins TRBV9 to TRBJ1-2, with D perhaps matching TRBD1 (6 bases). Trimming shortened V by 7 bases and J by 6 bases, and 13 bases separated the two germline ends. The CDR3 length is 12 residues. Germline-derived CDR1 and CDR2 are SGDLS and YYNGEE. The CDR3 sequence is CASGGTEDGYTF. The CDR3 region has the DNA TGTGCCAGCGGGGGCACCGAAGATGGCTACACCTTC. The variable domain in full, with the rest retrieved from reference TRBV9 and TRBJ1-2, is DSGVTQTPKHLITATGQRVTLRCSPRSGDLSVYWYQQSLDQGLQFLIQYYNGEERAKGNILERFSAQQFPDLHSELNLSSLELGDSALYFCASGGTEDGYTFGSGTRLTVV.

V is TRBV13 and J is TRBJ2-2; D might be TRBD2 (6 bases). The V and J ends lost 4 bases and 0 bases respectively, with 12 bases between them. The V gene's germline CDR1 is PRHDT and CDR2 FYEKMQ (reference sequence). The CDR3 is made up of 16 amino acids. In DNA, the CDR3 is TGTGCCAGCAGCTCGGGGGACGGAACGAACACCGGGGAGCTGTTTTTT. It yields the protein CASSSGDGTNTGELFF.

The CDR3 is CASSGGTVYSYGYTF. CDR3 coding DNA: TGCGCCAGCAGCGGGGGGACAGTTTATTCCTATGGCTACACCTTC. J is TRBJ1-2 and V is TRBV5-1; 7 nucleotides align to TRBD1. Germline-derived CDR1 and CDR2 are SGHRS and YFSETQ. The CDR3 spans 15 residues. With 4 bases clipped from V and 4 bases from J, the junction kept 10 bases outside the gene matches. Combining the CDR3 with reference TRBV5-1 and TRBJ1-2 gives the whole variable domain KAGVTQTPRYLIKTRGQQVTLSCSPISGHRSVSWYQQTPGQGLQFLFEYFSETQRNKGNFPGRFSGRQFSNSRSEMNVSTLELGDSALYLCASSGGTVYSYGYTFGSGTRLTVV.

The rearrangement uses TRBV7-9 and TRBJ1-2; no firm D call. Germline CDR1 is SEHNR and CDR2 is FQNEAQ (reference sequence). The V and J ends lost 2 bases and 5 bases respectively, with 6 bases between them. The CDR3 contains 12 residues. CDR3 nucleotides: TGTGCCAGCAGCTTATCGGGATATGGCTACACCTTC. Its protein is CASSLSGYGYTF.

The chain is built from TRBV7-7 and TRBJ1-2, with D possibly TRBD1 on 6 matching bases. Trimming left V 9 bases short and J 7 bases short, with 18 bases between. The CDR3 loop spans 13 amino acids. Germline V gives CDR1 SSHAT, CDR2 FNYEAQ (reference sequence). The CDR3 bases are TGTGCCAGATGTCCGGGGGGCAGCTGTGGCTACACCTTC. Protein sequence: CARCPGGSCGYTF.

This clone was observed once. The gene calls are TRBV4-1 and TRBJ2-7; D might be TRBD2 (6 bases). Trimming pared 2 bases from V and 1 base from J, leaving 21 bases between. CDR1 and CDR2 from the germline V gene are MGHRA and YSYEKL. There are 18 residues in the CDR3. In DNA form, the CDR3 reads TGCGCCAGCAGCCAATTTTCGGGACTTCCGACGAGGTCCTACGAGCAGTACTTC. Translating it yields CASSQFSGLPTRSYEQYF.

V gene TRBV12-5 combines with J gene TRBJ1-4; TRBD1 agrees at 7 bases. Germline trimming cut 9 bases from V and 1 base from J; bases unmatched to any gene: 17. The CDR3 loop spans 18 amino acids. Germline-derived CDR1 and CDR2 are LGHNT and FRNRAP. CDR3 in DNA: TGTGCTAGCAACTCGAATCAAAAAGACAGGGAAACTAATGAAAAACTGTTTTTT. The encoded protein is CASNSNQKDRETNEKLFF.

V is TRBV5-6 and J is TRBJ2-6, with TRBD2 identical over 8 bases. Looked up from germline, CDR1 is SGHDT and CDR2 is YYEEEE. This CDR3 has 16 amino acids. Trimming took 4 bases from V and 4 from J; bases not matched to a gene: 7. CDR3 DNA sequence: TGTGCCAGCAGCCCCGGGGGGGCGGGAGGGGCCAACGTCCTGACTTTC. Protein sequence: CASSPGGAGGANVLTF.

J is TRBJ1-1 and V is TRBV29-1; 10 bases agree with TRBD1. Per the germline V gene, CDR1 is SQVTM and CDR2 is ANQGSEA. This CDR3 region has 15 residues. V was pared by 7 bases and J by 2 bases, with 10 bases of the junction left unmatched. CDR3 region: CSARGTGAPNTEAFF. CDR3 nucleotide sequence: TGCAGCGCCAGAGGGACAGGGGCTCCTAACACTGAAGCTTTCTTT.

The V and J genes are TRBV14 and TRBJ2-3, with D tentatively TRBD2 (5 bases). Trimming stripped 5 bases from V and 2 bases from J, with 8 bases between. This CDR3 is built from 13 residues. CDR1 SGHDN and CDR2 FVKESK come from the germline V gene. The CDR3 here is CASSERTTDTQYF. The CDR3 DNA sequence: TGTGCCAGCAGCGAGCGGACCACAGATACGCAGTATTTT.

The chain recombines TRBV10-3 with TRBJ1-5, with D possibly TRBD1 on 5 matching bases. In germline, CDR1 is ENHRY, CDR2 SYGVKD. The ends were cut back, 2 bases at V and 7 bases at J, with 9 bases in the middle. The CDR3 is made up of 13 amino acids. Written as DNA, the CDR3 is TGTGCCATCAGTGAGAGGTGGGGCCAGCCCCAGCATTTT. Residues: CAISERWGQPQHF.

The rearrangement links TRBV7-8 to TRBJ2-3; 9 bases map to TRBD1. The germline V gene encodes CDR1 SGHVS and CDR2 FQNEAQ. The J segment lost 0 bases and the V segment lost 4 bases, leaving 5 bases of the junction unmatched. CDR3 size: 16 residues. CDR3 DNA sequence: TGTGCCAGCAGCTCCCGGACAGGGGAAAGCACAGATACGCAGTATTTT. Protein: CASSSRTGESTDTQYF.

The V and J genes are TRBV19 and TRBJ1-2; tentative D call: TRBD1 (6 bases). The V gene lost 10 bases and the J gene lost 6 bases, with 18 bases spanning the gap. CDR3 length: 13 amino acids. Per germline, CDR1 LNHDA and CDR2 SQIVND (reference sequence). Here the CDR3 reads CATWAGVGNGYTF. The CDR3 DNA is TGTGCCACCTGGGCAGGGGTTGGGAATGGCTACACCTTC.

CDR3 in amino acids: CAIKGTANTGELFF. In DNA form, the CDR3 reads TGTGCCATCAAGGGGACAGCGAACACCGGGGAGCTGTTTTTT. This chain connects TRBV10-3 to TRBJ2-2; 7 bases agree with TRBD1. V lost 7 bases and J lost 0; bases outside the gene matches: 2. Germline V CDR1 and CDR2: ENHRY, SYGVKD. The CDR3 spans 14 residues.

This clone was seen more than once but under ten times. This chain links TRBV2 with TRBJ2-7, with TRBD2 identical over 13 bases. The junction had 6 bases not matched to a gene; V was cut back by 8 bases and J by 8 bases. The CDR3 is made up of 13 amino acids. In germline, CDR1 is SNHLY, CDR2 FYNNEI. The CDR3 coding sequence is TGTGCCAGCCGGGGACTAGCGGGGACGCAGCAGTACTTC. Amino acid sequence: CASRGLAGTQQYF.

The count of this clone is one. V is TRBV28 and J is TRBJ2-7; 7 nucleotides match TRBD1. Germline CDR1 and CDR2: MDHEN and SYDVKM. The CDR3 has 15 residues. V lost 2 bases to trimming and J lost 3 bases; unmatched junction nucleotides: 7. CDR3 bases: TGTGCCAGCAGTTTAGATGCAGGGGGTGGCTACGAGCAGTACTTC. Translating gives CASSLDAGGGYEQYF.

This clone appeared a few times. J is TRBJ2-6 and V is TRBV6-1; D is ambiguous. The germline gives CDR1 MNHNS, CDR2 SASEGT. The length of the CDR3 is 15 residues. Trimming shortened V by 2 bases and J by 0 bases, and 5 bases separated the two germline ends. DNA for the CDR3: TGTGCCAGCAGTGAAAGGAGCTCTGGGGCCAACGTCCTGACTTTC. It yields the protein CASSERSSGANVLTF.